The 5 T cell receptor beta chains below were found in one sample sequenced in a study of human T cells and chemical hapten exposure. Time point specified: pre-sensitization, week 0. Described treatment: therapeutic diphenylcyclopropenone sensitization with weekly scalp DPC. One entry per CDR3 protein, called by TCRdb with MiXCR from the RACE reads. The sample shows roughly 120,000 distinct CDR3 sequences, about 14% of them seen only once. The sample here was whole blood, taken in connection with sensitization to the hapten diphenylcyclopropenone (DPC). All receptors derive from a woman aged 18-29 years with alopecia areata. Some clones in this sample may be carry-over from other donors' samples.

The rearrangement joins TRBV14 to TRBJ2-1, with D possibly TRBD2 on 5 matching bases. This CDR3 region has 13 residues. The V gene's germline CDR1 is SGHDN and CDR2 FVKESK. Trimming took 10 bases from V and 3 from J, leaving 13 bases between them. The CDR3 is CATSDSSYNEQFF. The CDR3 coding sequence is TGTGCCACCTCGGACTCCAGCTACAATGAGCAGTTCTTC.

In its sample, this clonotype was seen many times. The V and J genes are TRBV27 and TRBJ1-4; D is ambiguous. V was cut by 2 bases and J by 8 bases, with 9 bases left in between. This CDR3 is built from 13 residues. Germline V lookup: CDR1 MNHEY, CDR2 SMNVEV (reference sequence). The CDR3 reads CASSLQVGEKLFF. The CDR3 DNA follows: TGTGCCAGCAGTTTACAGGTGGGCGAAAAACTGTTTTTT.

The gene calls are TRBV5-1 and TRBJ2-1; 10 nucleotides line up with TRBD2. CDR1 is SGHRS and CDR2 is YFSETQ in the germline V gene. The V gene end was trimmed by 7 bases and the J gene end by 5 bases; junction bases not matched to a gene: 6. The CDR3 spans 14 residues. CDR3 DNA: TGCGCCAGCCGAACTAGCGGGGAGAACAATGAGCAGTTCTTC. It translates to CASRTSGENNEQFF. Supplemented by reference TRBV5-1 and TRBJ2-1, the full variable domain reads KAGVTQTPRYLIKTRGQQVTLSCSPISGHRSVSWYQQTPGQGLQFLFEYFSETQRNKGNFPGRFSGRQFSNSRSEMNVSTLELGDSALYLCASRTSGENNEQFFGPGTRLTVL.

This clonotype has at least ten counts. This rearrangement joins TRBV20-1 to TRBJ2-5, with D perhaps matching TRBD1 or TRBD2 (5 bases each). Trimming took 4 bases from V and 2 from J, leaving 8 bases between them. The CDR3 sequence is 12 residues long. The germline CDR1 and CDR2 sequences are DFQATT and SNEGSKA (reference sequence). The CDR3 reads CSATWGQETQYF. Here the CDR3 DNA reads TGCAGTGCTACCTGGGGGCAAGAGACCCAGTACTTC.

This clonotype was seen a few times. The chain joins TRBV5-1 to TRBJ1-4; a possible D gene is TRBD1 (5 bases). The CDR3 runs 15 residues. V was shortened by 0 bases and J by 4 bases, with 10 bases between the two germline ends. Germline assignment: CDR1 SGHRS and CDR2 YFSETQ. CDR3 sequence reads: CASSLEGAFNEKLFF. CDR3 coding DNA: TGCGCCAGCAGCTTGGAAGGGGCCTTTAATGAAAAACTGTTTTTT.